This entry describes one T cell receptor (beta chain). Antigen unknown. Arm-PCR of CDR3 regions with iRepertoire HTBI primers generated TCR beta libraries. In the original processing: Taken together, the samples had around 66 TRBV and 14 TRBJ segments identified. MiXCR was run by TCRdb on the multiplex PCR reads, yielding one entry per CDR3 protein. Here the V and J calls rest on TCRdb's processing, not on the authors' analysis. Of 450,000 or so distinct CDR3 sequences in the sample, around a fifth were seen once. The data were obtained in a study of regulatory T cells in long-lasting Graves disease. Study summary: Persistent Graves' disease required over 5 years of antithyroid drugs and positive TSH receptor antibodies. General observations from the study: It is possible that accuracy was reduced by the small size of the sample.

The time point is: persistent/refractory GD, antithyroid drugs over 5 years with positive TRAb. PBMC RNA was the source of the TCR library. The CDR3 loop spans 13 amino acids. V was cut by 4 bases and J by 0 bases, with 4 bases left in between. Per the germline V gene, CDR1 is ENHRY and CDR2 is SYGVKD. The chain combines TRBV10-3 with TRBJ1-5; no clear D. This TCR came from a female donor with Graves disease. This specimen was peripheral blood mononuclear cells (PBMCs), taken when the disease was refractory, from a patient treated with antithyroid drugs. The CDR3 is CAISVSSNQPQHF. CDR3 coding DNA: TGTGCCATCAGTGTCTCTAGCAATCAGCCCCAGCATTTT.